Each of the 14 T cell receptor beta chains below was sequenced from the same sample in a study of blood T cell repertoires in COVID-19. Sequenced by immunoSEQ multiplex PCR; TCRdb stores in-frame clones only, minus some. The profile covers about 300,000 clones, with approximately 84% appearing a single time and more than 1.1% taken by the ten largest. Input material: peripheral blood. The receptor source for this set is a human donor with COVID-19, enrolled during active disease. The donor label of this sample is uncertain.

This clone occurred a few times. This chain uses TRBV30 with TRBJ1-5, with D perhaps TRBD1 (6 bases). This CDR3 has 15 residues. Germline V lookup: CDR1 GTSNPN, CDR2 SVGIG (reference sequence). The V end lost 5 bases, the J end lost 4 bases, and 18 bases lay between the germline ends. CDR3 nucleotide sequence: TGTGCCTGGGCCTCGGGGGGGCAGCCGAATCAGCCCCAGCATTTT. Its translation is CAWASGGQPNQPQHF.

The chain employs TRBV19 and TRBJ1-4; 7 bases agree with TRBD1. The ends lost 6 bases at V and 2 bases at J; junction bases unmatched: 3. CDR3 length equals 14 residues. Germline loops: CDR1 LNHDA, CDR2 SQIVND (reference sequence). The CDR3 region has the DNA TGTGCCAGTAGCGGACAGGAGACTAATGAAAAACTGTTTTTT. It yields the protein CASSGQETNEKLFF. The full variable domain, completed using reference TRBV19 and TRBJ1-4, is DGGITQSPKYLFRKEGQNVTLSCEQNLNHDAMYWYRQDPGQGLRLIYYSQIVNDFQKGDIAEGYSVSREKKESFPLTVTSAQKNPTAFYLCASSGQETNEKLFFGSGTQLSVL.

CDR3 protein: CASSEANPDTQYF. The CDR3 bases are TGTGCCAGCAGCGAGGCGAATCCAGATACGCAGTATTTT. The chain joins TRBV6-5 to TRBJ2-3; D remains ambiguous. Germline CDR1 reads MNHEY; CDR2 reads SVGAGI. The germline V and J ends were trimmed by 6 bases and 4 bases, with 11 bases remaining between them. This CDR3 is 13 amino acids long.

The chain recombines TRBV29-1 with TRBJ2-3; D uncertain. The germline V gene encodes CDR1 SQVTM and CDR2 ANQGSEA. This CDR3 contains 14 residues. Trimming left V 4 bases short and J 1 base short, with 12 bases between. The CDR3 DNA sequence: TGCAGCGTTGGCCCCTCTGGGCGCACAGATACGCAGTATTTT. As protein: CSVGPSGRTDTQYF.

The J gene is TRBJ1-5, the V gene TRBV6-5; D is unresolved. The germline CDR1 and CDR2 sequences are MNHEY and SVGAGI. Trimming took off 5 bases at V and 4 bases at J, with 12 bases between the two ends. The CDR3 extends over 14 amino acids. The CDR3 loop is CASSRSPDNQPQHF. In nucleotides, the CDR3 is TGTGCCAGCAGTCGTAGTCCCGATAATCAGCCCCAGCATTTT.

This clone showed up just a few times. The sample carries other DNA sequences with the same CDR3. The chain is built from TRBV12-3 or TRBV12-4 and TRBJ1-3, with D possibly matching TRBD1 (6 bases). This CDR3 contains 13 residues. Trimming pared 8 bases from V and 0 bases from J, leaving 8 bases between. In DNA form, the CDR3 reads TGTGCCAGCGCCAGGGGCTCTGGAAACACCATATATTTT. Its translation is CASARGSGNTIYF.

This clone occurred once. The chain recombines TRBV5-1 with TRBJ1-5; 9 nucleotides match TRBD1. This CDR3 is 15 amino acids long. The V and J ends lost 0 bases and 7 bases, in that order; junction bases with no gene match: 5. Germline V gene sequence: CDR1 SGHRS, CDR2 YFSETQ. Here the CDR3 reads CASSLEGTGMQPQHF. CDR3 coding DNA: TGCGCCAGCAGCTTGGAGGGGACAGGGATGCAGCCCCAGCATTTT.

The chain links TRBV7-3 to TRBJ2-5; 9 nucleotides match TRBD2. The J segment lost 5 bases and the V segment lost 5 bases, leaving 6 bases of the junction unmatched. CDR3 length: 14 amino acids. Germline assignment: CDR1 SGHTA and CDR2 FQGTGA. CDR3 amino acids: CASSPGLAVETQYF. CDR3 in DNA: TGTGCCAGCAGCCCGGGACTAGCTGTGGAGACCCAGTACTTC.

The CDR3 DNA is TGTGCCACCAGCACCCCAACAACCGGAAACACCATATATTTT. This codes for CATSTPTTGNTIYF. The chain combines TRBV6-5 with TRBJ1-3; D not resolved. Trimming took off 10 bases at V and 4 bases at J, with 17 bases between the two ends. The CDR3 has 14 amino acids. Germline CDR1 is MNHEY and CDR2 is SVGAGI.

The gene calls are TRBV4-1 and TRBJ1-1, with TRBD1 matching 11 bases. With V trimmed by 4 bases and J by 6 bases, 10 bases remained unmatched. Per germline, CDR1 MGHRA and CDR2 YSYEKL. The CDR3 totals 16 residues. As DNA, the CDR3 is TGCGCCAGCAGCCTCGTCGGACAGGGGGCCATGGCTGAAGCTTTCTTT. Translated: CASSLVGQGAMAEAFF.

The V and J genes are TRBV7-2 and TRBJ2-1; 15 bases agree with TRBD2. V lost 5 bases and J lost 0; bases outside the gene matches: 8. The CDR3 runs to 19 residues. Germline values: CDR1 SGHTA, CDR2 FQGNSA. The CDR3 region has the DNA TGTGCCAGCAGCCACCCGGGACTAGCGGGAGGCGACTCCTACAATGAGCAGTTCTTC. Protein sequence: CASSHPGLAGGDSYNEQFF.

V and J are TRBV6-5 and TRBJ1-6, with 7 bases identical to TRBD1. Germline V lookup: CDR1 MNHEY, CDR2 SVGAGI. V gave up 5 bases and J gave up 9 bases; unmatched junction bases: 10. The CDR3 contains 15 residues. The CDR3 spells CASSPSTGVGSPLHF. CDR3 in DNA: TGTGCCAGCAGTCCCTCAACAGGGGTTGGTTCACCCCTCCACTTT.

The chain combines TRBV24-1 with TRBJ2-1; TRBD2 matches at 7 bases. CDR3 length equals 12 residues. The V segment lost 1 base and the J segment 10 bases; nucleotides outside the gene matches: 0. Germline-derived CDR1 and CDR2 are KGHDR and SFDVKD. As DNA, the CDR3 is TGTGCCACCAGTGATTTAGCGGGGGAGCAGTTCTTC. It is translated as CATSDLAGEQFF.

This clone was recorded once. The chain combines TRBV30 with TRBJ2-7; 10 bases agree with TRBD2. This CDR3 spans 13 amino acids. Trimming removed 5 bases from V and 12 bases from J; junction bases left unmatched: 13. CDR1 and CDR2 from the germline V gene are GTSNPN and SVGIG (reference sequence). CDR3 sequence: CAWSLAGVPGGYF. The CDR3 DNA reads TGTGCCTGGTCCCTAGCGGGAGTGCCAGGGGGGTACTTC.